A selection of T cell receptor beta chains follows, all from one sample in a study of shared clonotypes between healthy human individuals. Using immunoSEQ multiplex PCR, the repertoire was profiled, and TCRdb retains in-frame clones only, with some absent. The table has 950,000 to 1,300,000 clones, under 80% seen once. The sample comprised memory CD4+ T cells sorted from blood. These receptors came from a man younger than 35 in good health. Each CDR3 is given without its conserved first and last residue. Each record gives: J gene, V gene, CDR3 protein.

J gene: TRBJ1-1
V gene: TRBV10-3
CDR3 protein: AIGLGNTEAF

J gene: TRBJ2-1
V gene: TRBV5-1
CDR3 protein: ASSLDLLAGIYNEQF

J gene: TRBJ2-2
V gene: TRBV9
CDR3 protein: ASSAGLTNTGELF

J gene: TRBJ2-1
V gene: TRBV19
CDR3 protein: ASSARKGGEQF

J gene: TRBJ1-1
V gene: TRBV19
CDR3 protein: ATRPDTVNTEAF

J gene: TRBJ1-6
V gene: TRBV5-8
CDR3 protein: ASSLPRGVWGSPLH

J gene: TRBJ1-4
V gene: TRBV7-3
CDR3 protein: ARQGHNEKLF

J gene: TRBJ2-4
V gene: TRBV9
CDR3 protein: ASSVGTGKVIQY

J gene: TRBJ2-1
V gene: TRBV30
CDR3 protein: AWGHARNEQF

J gene: TRBJ2-5
V gene: TRBV7-6
CDR3 protein: ASSLAGGGETQY

J gene: TRBJ1-2
V gene: TRBV7-9
CDR3 protein: ASSFSARGGGYT